This T cell receptor beta chain was captured in a study of blood T cell repertoires in COVID-19. The repertoire was sequenced with immunoSEQ multiplex PCR; TCRdb's copy has only in-frame clones and lacks some. The data show about 130,000 clones, about 80% seen once. V was trimmed by 0 bases and J by 3 bases, leaving 10 bases between them. The CDR3 is 15 residues long. The germline V gene has CDR1 SGHRS and CDR2 YFSETQ. V usage is TRBV5-1 and J usage is TRBJ1-5, with D hard to call. This clonotype was obtained from a woman between 45 and 65 years old with acute or convalescent COVID-19. The specimen was peripheral blood. The CDR3 region has the DNA TGCGCCAGCAGCTTGGGGCCAGGTTCCAATCAGCCCCAGCATTTT. Amino acid sequence: CASSLGPGSNQPQHF.